This T cell receptor beta chain was profiled in a study of blood T cell repertoires in COVID-19. Study as a whole: PBMCs, B-cell-depleted T cells, or T cells were the source of the cDNA or gDNA that made up the material.

This CDR3 contains 16 residues. CDR1 is LGHDT and CDR2 is YNNKEL in the germline V gene (reference sequence). The V end was cut by 4 bases, the J end by 0 bases, with 14 bases between. Per the authors' pipeline: Using reference gene primer amplification, nucleated cell counts were estimated. Only in-frame clones appear in the TCRdb table, and some are missing; sequencing was by immunoSEQ multiplex PCR. V and J calls and clone size are as listed in that table; D and trimming were resolved from the DNA. The data contain under 90,000 clones, over 70% of them singletons. Material for sequencing was peripheral blood. The clonotype was recovered from a man aged 45-60 years with active or convalescent COVID-19. This chain joins TRBV3-1 (or the pseudogene TRBV3-2) and TRBJ2-3, with D perhaps TRBD2 (5 bases). The CDR3 nucleotides are TGTGCCAGCAGCCCCCAGCGGAGACAAAGCACAGATACGCAGTATTTT. It yields the protein CASSPQRRQSTDTQYF.